The clone carrying this TCR beta chain was found many times. Other DNA sequences in the sample encode the same CDR3. Researchers divided each subset's genomic DNA evenly across several immunoSEQ plates. Replicate PCRs run on sorted subsets employed 200 to 250 ng DNA, some 33,000 T cell genomes. Libraries were prepared by immunoSEQ multiplex PCR; TCRdb keeps only in-frame clonotypes and omits some of them. Of about 1.1 million clones in the sample, approximately 80% were seen once. The CDR3 loop spans 14 amino acids. Germline CDR1 reads SGHRS; CDR2 reads YFSETQ. The V gene end was trimmed by 2 bases and the J gene end by 2 bases; junction bases not matched to a gene: 3. The data were taken from a study of shared clonotypes between healthy human individuals.

This clonotype was sampled from a man aged 18 to 35 in good health. Some clones in this sample may be carry-over from other donors' samples. The rearrangement links TRBV5-1 to TRBJ2-5, with 7 bases fitting TRBD1. The sample taken for sequencing was memory CD4+ T cells from PBMCs. The subset denotes: CD45RA-negative fraction. The CDR3, as DNA: TGCGCCAGCAGCTTAAAGGGGGCTCAAGAGACCCAGTACTTC. Amino acid sequence: CASSLKGAQETQYF.